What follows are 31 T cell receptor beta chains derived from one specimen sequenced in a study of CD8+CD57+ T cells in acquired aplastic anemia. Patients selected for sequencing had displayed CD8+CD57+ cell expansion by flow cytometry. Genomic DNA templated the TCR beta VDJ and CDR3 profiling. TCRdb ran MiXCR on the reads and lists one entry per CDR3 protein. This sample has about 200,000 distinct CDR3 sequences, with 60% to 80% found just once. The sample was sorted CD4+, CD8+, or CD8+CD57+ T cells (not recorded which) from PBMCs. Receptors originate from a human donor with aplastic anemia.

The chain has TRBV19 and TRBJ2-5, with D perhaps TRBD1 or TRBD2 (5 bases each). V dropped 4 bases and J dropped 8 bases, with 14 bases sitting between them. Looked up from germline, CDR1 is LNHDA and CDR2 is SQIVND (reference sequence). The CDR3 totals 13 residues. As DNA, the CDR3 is TGTGCCAGTAGTACCTTGGGGGACGGTACCCAGTACTTC. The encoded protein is CASSTLGDGTQYF.

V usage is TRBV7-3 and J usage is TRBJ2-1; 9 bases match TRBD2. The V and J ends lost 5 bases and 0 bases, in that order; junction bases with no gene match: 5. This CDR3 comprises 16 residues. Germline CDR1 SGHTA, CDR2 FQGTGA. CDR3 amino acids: CASSPGTSHSYNEQFF. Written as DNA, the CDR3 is TGTGCCAGCAGCCCCGGGACTAGCCACTCCTACAATGAGCAGTTCTTC.

The CDR3: CASTSMGGSSTDTQYF. DNA of the CDR3: TGTGCCAGCACCTCCATGGGGGGGAGTAGCACAGATACGCAGTATTTT. The chain combines TRBV7-9 with TRBJ2-3, with TRBD2 identical over 7 bases. CDR1 is SEHNR and CDR2 is FQNEAQ in the germline V gene (reference sequence). J was trimmed by 0 bases and V by 7 bases; bases with no gene match: 10. The CDR3 is 16 amino acids.

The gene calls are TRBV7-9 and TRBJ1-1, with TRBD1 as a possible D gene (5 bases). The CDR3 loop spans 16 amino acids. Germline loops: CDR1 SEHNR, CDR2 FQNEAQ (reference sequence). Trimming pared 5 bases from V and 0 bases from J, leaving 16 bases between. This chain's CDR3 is CASSPRGGGLNTEAFF. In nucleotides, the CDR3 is TGTGCCAGCAGCCCGCGGGGGGGGGGTTTGAACACTGAAGCTTTCTTT.

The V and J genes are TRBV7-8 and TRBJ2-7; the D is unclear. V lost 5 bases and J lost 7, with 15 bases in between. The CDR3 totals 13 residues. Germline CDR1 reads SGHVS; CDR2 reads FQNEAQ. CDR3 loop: CASSAKRVGEQYF. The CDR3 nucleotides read TGTGCCAGCAGCGCCAAACGGGTGGGGGAGCAGTACTTC.

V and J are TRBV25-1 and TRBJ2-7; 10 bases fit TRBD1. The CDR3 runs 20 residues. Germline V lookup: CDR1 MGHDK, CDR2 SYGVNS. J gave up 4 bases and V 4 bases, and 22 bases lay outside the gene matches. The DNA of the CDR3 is TGTGCCAGCAGTGTCGACAGGGGGCGCTCGCCGGGGAGCTGGGGGTACGAGCAGTACTTC. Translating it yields CASSVDRGRSPGSWGYEQYF.

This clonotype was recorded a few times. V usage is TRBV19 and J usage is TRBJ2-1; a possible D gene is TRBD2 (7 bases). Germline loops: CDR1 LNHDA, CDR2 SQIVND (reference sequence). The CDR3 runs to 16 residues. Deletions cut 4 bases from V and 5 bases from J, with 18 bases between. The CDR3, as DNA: TGTGCCAGTAGTACCCTAAGGGGGGGGGCCCACAATGAGCAGTTCTTC. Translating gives CASSTLRGGAHNEQFF.

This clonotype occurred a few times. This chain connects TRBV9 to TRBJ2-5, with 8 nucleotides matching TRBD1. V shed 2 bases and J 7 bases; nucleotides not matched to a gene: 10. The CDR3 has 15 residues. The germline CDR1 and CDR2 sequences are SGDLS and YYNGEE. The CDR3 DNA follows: TGTGCCAGCAGCGTCAGGACAGGGCCGAGCCCGACCCAGTACTTC. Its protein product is CASSVRTGPSPTQYF.

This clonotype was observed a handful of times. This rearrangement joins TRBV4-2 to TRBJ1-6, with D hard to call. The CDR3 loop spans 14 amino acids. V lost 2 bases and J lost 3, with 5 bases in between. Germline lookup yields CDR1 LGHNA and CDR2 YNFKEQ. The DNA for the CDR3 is TGTGCCAGCAGCCAATACCTCTATAATTCACCCCTCCACTTT. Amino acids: CASSQYLYNSPLHF.

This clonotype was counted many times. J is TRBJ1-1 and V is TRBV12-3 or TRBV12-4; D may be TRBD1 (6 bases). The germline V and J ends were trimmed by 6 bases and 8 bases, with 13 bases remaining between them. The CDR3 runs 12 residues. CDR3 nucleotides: TGTGCCAGCAGCCTGGGACAAATAGAAGCTTTCTTT. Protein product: CASSLGQIEAFF.

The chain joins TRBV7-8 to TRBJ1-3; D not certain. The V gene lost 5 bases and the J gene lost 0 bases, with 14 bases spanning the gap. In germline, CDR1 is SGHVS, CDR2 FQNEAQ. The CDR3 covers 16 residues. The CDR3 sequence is CASSNPWGSSGNTIYF. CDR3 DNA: TGTGCCAGCAGCAACCCGTGGGGTAGCTCTGGAAACACCATATATTTT.

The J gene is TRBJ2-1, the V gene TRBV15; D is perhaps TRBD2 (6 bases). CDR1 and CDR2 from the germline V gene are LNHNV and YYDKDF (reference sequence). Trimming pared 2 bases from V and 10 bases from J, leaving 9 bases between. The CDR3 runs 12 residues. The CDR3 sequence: CATSRFRGEQFF. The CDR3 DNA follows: TGTGCCACCAGCAGATTCCGGGGGGAGCAGTTCTTC.

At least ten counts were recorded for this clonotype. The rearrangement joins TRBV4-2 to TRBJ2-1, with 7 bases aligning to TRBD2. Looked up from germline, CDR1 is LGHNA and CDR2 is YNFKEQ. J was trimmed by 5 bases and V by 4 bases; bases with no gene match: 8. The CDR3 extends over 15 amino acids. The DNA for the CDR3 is TGTGCCAGCAGCCGGGAGGGCGTGGGGGACAATGAGCAGTTCTTC. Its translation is CASSREGVGDNEQFF.

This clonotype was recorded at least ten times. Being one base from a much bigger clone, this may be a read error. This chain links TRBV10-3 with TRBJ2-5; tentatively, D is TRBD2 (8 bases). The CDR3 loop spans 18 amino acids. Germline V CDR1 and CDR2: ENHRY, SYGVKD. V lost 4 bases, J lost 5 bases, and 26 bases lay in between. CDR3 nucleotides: TGTGCCATCAGTGTCACAGGGGACGTAGCGGGGAGGATGGAGACCCAGTACTTC. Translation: CAISVTGDVAGRMETQYF.

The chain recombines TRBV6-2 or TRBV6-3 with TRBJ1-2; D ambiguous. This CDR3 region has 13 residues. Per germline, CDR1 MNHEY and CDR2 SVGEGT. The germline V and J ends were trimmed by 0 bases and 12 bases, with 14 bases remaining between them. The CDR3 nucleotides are TGTGCCAGCAGTTACTCGCAAGAGGCTGGAAACACCTTC. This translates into CASSYSQEAGNTF.

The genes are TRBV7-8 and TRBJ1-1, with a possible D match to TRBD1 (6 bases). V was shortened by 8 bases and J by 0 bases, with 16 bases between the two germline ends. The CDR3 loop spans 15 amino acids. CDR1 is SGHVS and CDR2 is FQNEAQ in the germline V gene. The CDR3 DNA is TGTGCCAGCTGTAGGGGGACAAGCATGAACACTGAAGCTTTCTTT. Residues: CASCRGTSMNTEAFF.

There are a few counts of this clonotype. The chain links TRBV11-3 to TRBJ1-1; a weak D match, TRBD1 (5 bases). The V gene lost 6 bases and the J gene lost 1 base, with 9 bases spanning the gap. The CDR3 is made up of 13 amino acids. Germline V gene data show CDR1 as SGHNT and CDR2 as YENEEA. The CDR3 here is CASSTTANTEAFF. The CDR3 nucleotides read TGTGCCAGCAGTACGACAGCGAACACTGAAGCTTTCTTT.

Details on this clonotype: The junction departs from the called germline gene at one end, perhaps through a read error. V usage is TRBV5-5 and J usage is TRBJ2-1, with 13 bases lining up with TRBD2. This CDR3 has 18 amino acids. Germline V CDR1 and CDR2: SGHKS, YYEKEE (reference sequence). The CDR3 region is CASSLKWTSGRAYNEQFF. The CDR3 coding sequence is TGCGCCAGCAGCTTAAAATGGACTAGCGGGAGAGCTTACAATGAGCAGTTCTTC.

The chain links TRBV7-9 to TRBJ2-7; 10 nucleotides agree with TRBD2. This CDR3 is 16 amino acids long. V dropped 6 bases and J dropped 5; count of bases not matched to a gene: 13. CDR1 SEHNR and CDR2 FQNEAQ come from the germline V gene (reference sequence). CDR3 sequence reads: CASRPRTSGVWDEQYF. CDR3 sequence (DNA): TGTGCCAGCAGACCCCGAACTAGCGGGGTTTGGGACGAGCAGTACTTC.

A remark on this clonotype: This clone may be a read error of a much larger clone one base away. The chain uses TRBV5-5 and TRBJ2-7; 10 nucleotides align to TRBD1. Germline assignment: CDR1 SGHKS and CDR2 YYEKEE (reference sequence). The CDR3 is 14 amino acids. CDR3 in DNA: TGTGCCAGCAGCCCGACAGGGGGCCTCGACGAGCAGTGCTTC. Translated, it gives CASSPTGGLDEQCF.

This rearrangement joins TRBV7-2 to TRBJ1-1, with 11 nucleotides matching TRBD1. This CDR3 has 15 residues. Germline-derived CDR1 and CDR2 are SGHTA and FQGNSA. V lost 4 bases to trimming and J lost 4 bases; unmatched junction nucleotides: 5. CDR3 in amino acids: CASSWTGGGGTEAFF. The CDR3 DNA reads TGTGCCAGCAGCTGGACAGGGGGCGGGGGCACTGAAGCTTTCTTT.

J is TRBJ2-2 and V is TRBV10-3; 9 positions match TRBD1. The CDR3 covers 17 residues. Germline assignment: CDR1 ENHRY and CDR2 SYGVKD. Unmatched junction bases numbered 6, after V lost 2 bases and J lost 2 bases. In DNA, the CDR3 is TGTGCCATCAGTGAGACGCCGACAGGGGGTAACACCGGGGAGCTGTTTTTT. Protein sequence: CAISETPTGGNTGELFF.

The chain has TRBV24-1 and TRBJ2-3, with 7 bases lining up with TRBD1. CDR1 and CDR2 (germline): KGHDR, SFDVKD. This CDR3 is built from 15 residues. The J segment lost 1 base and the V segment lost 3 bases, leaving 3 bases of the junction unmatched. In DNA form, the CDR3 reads TGTGCCACCAGTGATACAGGGACAGGCACAGATACGCAGTATTTT. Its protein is CATSDTGTGTDTQYF.

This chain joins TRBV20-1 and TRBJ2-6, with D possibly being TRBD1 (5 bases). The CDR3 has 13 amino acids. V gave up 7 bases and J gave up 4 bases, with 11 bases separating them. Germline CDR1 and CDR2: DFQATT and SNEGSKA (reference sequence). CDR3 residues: CSVGAGGANVLTF. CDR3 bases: TGCAGTGTTGGGGCCGGCGGGGCCAACGTCCTGACTTTC.

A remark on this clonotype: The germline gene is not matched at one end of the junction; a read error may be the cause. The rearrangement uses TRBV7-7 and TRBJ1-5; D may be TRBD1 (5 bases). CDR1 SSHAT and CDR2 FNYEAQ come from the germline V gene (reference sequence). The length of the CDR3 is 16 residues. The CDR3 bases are TGTGCTAGCAGCACTCATCTAACGGGGACCGGTAGGCCCCAGCATTTT. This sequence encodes CASSTHLTGTGRPQHF.

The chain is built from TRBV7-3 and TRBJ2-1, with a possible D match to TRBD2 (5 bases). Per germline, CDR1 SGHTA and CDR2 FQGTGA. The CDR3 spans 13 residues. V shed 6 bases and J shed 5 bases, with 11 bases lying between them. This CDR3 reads CASSHNGDNEQFF. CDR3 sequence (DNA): TGTGCCAGCAGTCACAACGGGGACAATGAGCAGTTCTTC.

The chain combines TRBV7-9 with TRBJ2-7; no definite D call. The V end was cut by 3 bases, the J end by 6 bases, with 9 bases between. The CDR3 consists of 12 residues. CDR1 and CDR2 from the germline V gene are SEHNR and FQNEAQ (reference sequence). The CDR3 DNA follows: TGTGCCAGCAGCTTTACGCGGACCGAGCAGTACTTC. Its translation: CASSFTRTEQYF.

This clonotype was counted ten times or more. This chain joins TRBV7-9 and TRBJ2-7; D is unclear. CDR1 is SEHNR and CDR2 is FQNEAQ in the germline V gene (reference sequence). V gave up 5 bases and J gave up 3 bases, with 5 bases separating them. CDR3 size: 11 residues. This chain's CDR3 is CASSENYEQYF. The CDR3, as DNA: TGTGCCAGCAGCGAAAACTACGAGCAGTACTTC.

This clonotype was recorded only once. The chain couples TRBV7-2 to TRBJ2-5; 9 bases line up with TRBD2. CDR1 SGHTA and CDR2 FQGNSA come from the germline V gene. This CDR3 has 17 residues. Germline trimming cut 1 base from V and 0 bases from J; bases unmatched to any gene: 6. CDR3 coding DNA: TGTGCCAGCAGCTTAGTGTCTAGCGGGAACTACCAAGAGACCCAGTACTTC. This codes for CASSLVSSGNYQETQYF.

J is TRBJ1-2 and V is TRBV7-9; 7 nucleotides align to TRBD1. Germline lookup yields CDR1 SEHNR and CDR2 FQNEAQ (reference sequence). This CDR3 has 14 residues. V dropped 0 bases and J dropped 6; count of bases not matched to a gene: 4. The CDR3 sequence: CASSLAIQGDGYTF. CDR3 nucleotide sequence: TGTGCCAGCAGCTTAGCGATCCAGGGGGATGGCTACACCTTC.

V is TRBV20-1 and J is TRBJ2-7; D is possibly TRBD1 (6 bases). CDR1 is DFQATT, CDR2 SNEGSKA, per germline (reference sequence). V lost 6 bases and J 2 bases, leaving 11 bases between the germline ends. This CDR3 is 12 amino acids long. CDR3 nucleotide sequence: TGCAGTGCAAGGGACAAAGCCTACGAGCAGTACTTC. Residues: CSARDKAYEQYF.